The present TCR beta chain was sequenced within a study of T cell responses to AZD1222 COVID-19 vaccine. The V end lost 5 bases, the J end lost 5 bases, and 18 bases lay between the germline ends. CDR3 length: 15 amino acids. CDR1 and CDR2 (germline): SGHAT, FQNNGV. The method was immunoSEQ multiplex PCR; TCRdb's version includes in-frame clones alone and lacks a portion of them. The sample includes around 80,000 clones, 80% to 90% seen only once; the top ten take roughly 1.3%. The TCR sequence derives from an adult who received the AZD1222 COVID-19 vaccine. The chain joins TRBV11-2 to TRBJ1-1; no clear D gene. The starting material was peripheral blood, obtained 28 days after the second AZD1222 dose. This CDR3 reads CASSQNGVIRTEAFF. CDR3 nucleotide sequence: TGTGCCAGCAGCCAAAACGGGGTTATTAGGACTGAAGCTTTCTTT.